This TCR beta chain is drawn from a study of Ad26.COV2.S vaccination and SARS-CoV-2 variants (dated by TCRdb to the early 2020s). Concerning the study at large: Donors in the vaccine arm were drawn from COV1001, a phase I-IIa trial of Ad26.COV2.S in healthy adults that was multicentre, randomized, double-blind and placebo-controlled. Throughout the experiments and outcome assessment, investigators stayed blinded to trial group allocation. Sequencing of the TCRbeta repertoire served to evaluate the specificity and breadth of SARS-CoV-2-reactive T cell receptors following Ad26.COV2.S vaccination. Ad26.COV2.S was administered intramuscularly at 5 x 10^10 or 1 x 10^11 viral particles, either as a single shot or as two shots given 56 days apart. The TCR-sequenced set comprised approximately 32 samples: around 20 Ad26.COV2.S vaccine recipients, 5 placebo recipients and 8 SARS-CoV-2 convalescent individuals. Trial participants were randomized into five groups of five, in which low-dose or high-dose Ad26.COV2.S was given once or twice, or placebo was given on both occasions. The research as a whole found: Higher spike-specific TCR breadth was observed in Ad26.COV2.S recipients than in placebo recipients (P = 0.0014). The authors noted that total T cell responses may have been underestimated by the TCR breadth and depth analyses. Vaccine and placebo recipients had similar non-spike TCR breadth, a finding consistent with the vaccine containing only spike. After vaccination, spike-specific CD8+ and CD4+ T cell responses were reported to show substantial breadth. The study was not powered for comparison of responses between vaccine doses or regimens.

The immunoSEQ Assay was used to sequence TCRbeta CDR3 regions. After extraction, genomic DNA underwent amplification by bias-controlled multiplex PCR, followed by high-throughput sequencing. In the paper's pipeline: To quantify the absolute abundance of every unique TCRbeta CDR3 region, sequences were collapsed and filtered. T cell fraction was estimated by normalizing TCRbeta template counts to usable DNA, which was measured by amplifying reference genes present in all nucleated cells. Repertoire TCRs were annotated as SARS-CoV-2-specific by exact matching of V gene, CDR3 amino acid sequence and J gene to a known reactive TCR set. The reference SARS-CoV-2 TCR set came from MIRA and was filtered for enrichment in COVID-19-positive ImmuneCODE repertoires, removing public or cross-reactive TCRs. Based on the MIRA antigens, annotated TCRs were further analysed at the level of specific ORF or position within ORF. Depth was the summed frequency of annotated unique rearrangements, while breadth was defined as annotated unique rearrangements over total unique productive rearrangements. TCR breadth was compared between groups using two-sided Wilcoxon rank-sum tests. TCRdb mirrors the immuneACCESS table, restricted to in-frame sequences. Some clones are absent from its copies; in checked studies, under half trace to an unresolved V gene, and the reason for the others is unknown. That table is the source of V, J and clone size, and D and trimming were worked out from the DNA. The sample yields approximately 400,000 clones; roughly 80% were counted once. The ten largest clones take up around 7% of the sample.

The table lists this clone with a count of one. Its antigen is not yet known. Base quality data are lacking; no much larger clone is found one base away. Other DNA sequences in the sample encode the same CDR3. Reading the label with the study, this specimen's treatment or condition is: roughly 19 received Ad26.COV2.S at low or high dose, single or two shots; several received placebo; per-sample allocation not given. Repertoires of vaccine and placebo recipients were sequenced from samples taken on day 63 after the first injection. Cohort 1b enrolled about 25 adults aged 18-55 years at a single site in Boston, USA, between 29 July and 7 August 2020. As a vaccine, Ad26.COV2.S was a replication-incompetent adenovirus type 26 vector that expressed a prefusion-stabilized SARS-CoV-2 spike protein derived from the original Wuhan strain. Deletion took 0 bases off V and 0 bases off J, with a span of 8 bases between the germline ends. Spanning cysteine to phenylalanine, the CDR3 consists of 15 amino acids. Only the CDR3 DNA stays, 45 bases, in frame from base 1. The CDR1 and CDR2 encoded by the germline V gene are MNHEY and SVGAGI.

This TCR was sampled from a person aged 18-65 years who received the Ad26.COV2.S COVID-19 vaccine or a placebo. The sample consisted of peripheral blood, taken in a trial of Ad26.COV2.S vaccine versus placebo. This sequence uses TRBV6-5 and TRBJ1-1; D gene: possibly TRBD1, on 5 matching bases. CDR3 sequence: CASSYSRGMNTEAFF. The nucleotide sequence is TGTGCCAGCAGTTACTCACGGGGGATGAACACTGAAGCTTTCTTT.